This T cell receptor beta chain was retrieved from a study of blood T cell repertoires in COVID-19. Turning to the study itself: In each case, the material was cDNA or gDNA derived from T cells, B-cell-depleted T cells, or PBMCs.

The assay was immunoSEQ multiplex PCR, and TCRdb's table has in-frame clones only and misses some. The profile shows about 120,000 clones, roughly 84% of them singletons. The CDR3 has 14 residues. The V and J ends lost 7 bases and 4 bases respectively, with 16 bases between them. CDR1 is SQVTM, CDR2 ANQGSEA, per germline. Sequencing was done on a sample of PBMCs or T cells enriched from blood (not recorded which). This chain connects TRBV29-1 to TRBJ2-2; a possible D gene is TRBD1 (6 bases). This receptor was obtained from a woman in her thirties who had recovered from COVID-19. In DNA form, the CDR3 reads TGCAGCGGGAGAGGGCAGGGGCTCACCGGGGAGCTGTTTTTT. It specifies CSGRGQGLTGELFF.